The clone carrying this T cell receptor (beta chain) was detected a few times. Antigen: not known. This entry is derived from a study of post-analysis software for immune sequencing data. Each TCR beta cDNA library carried unique molecular identifiers. In TCRdb, the PCR reads were re-called with MiXCR into one record per CDR3 protein. The sample holds 500,000 to 600,000 distinct CDR3 sequences, roughly 46% seen once. Study conclusions and caveats: Comparison with controls showed significantly lower normalized Chao1 diversity in multiple sclerosis patients. A few TRBV segments appeared more often in patients than in controls, and TRBV5-6, TRBV5-1 and TRBV20-1 were among these.

CDR1 is SGHTA and CDR2 is FQGNSA in the germline V gene. The CDR3 sequence is 16 residues long. This clonotype originated in a girl aged 10 to 17 with multiple sclerosis. The chain carries TRBV7-2 and TRBJ2-1; D assignment may be TRBD1 or TRBD2 (5 bases each). The DNA end favors TRBJ2-7, so the J call may be wrong. Sequences were obtained from blood. The chain's CDR3 is CASSPAGDGEHYEQYF. CDR3 DNA sequence: TGTGCCAGCAGCCCAGCCGGGGACGGGGAGCACTACGAGCAGTACTTC.